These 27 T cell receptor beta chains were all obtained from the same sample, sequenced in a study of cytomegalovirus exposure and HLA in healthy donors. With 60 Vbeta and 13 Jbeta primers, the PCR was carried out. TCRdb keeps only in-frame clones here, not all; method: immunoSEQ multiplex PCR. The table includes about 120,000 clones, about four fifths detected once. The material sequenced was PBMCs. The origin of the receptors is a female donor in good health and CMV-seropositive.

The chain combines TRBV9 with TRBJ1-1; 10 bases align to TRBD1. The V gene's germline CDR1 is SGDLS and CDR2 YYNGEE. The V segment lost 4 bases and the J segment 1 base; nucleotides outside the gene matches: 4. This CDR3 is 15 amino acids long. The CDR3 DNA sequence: TGTGCCAGCAGCCTCCGGGACAGGGGGAACACTGAAGCTTTCTTT. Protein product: CASSLRDRGNTEAFF.

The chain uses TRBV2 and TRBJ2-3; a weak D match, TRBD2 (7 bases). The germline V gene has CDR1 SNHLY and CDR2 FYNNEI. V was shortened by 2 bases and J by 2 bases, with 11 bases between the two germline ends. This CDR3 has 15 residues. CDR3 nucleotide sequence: TGTGCCAGCAGTGAAATGGGGGGGGCCACAGATACGCAGTATTTT. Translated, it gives CASSEMGGATDTQYF. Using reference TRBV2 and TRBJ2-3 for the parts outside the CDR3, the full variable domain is EPEVTQTPSHQVTQMGQEVILRCVPISNHLYFYWYRQILGQKVEFLVSFYNNEISEKSEIFDDQFSVERPDGSNFTLKIRSTKLEDSAMYFCASSEMGGATDTQYFGPGTRLTVL.

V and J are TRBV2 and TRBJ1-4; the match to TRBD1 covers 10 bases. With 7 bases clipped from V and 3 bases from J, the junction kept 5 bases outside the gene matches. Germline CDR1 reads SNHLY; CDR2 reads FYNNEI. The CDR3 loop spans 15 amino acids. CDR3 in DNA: TGTGCCAGCACTAGGACAGGGGGGCCTAATGAAAAACTGTTTTTT. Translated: CASTRTGGPNEKLFF.

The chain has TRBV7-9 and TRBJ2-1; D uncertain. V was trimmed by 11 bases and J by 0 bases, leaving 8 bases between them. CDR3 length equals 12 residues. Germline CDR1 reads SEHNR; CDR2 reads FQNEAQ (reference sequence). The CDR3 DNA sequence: TGTGCCCTCACGCGCTCCTACAATGAGCAGTTCTTC. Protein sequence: CALTRSYNEQFF.

The CDR3 loop reads CASSQREDGAEAFF. DNA for the CDR3: TGTGCCAGCTCACAAAGGGAGGACGGCGCTGAAGCTTTCTTT. The rearrangement uses TRBV18 and TRBJ1-1; D unresolved. The CDR3 covers 14 residues. Germline V gives CDR1 KGHSH, CDR2 LQKENI. Between the trimmed V and J ends, which lost 4 bases and 6 bases, there was a span of 15 bases.

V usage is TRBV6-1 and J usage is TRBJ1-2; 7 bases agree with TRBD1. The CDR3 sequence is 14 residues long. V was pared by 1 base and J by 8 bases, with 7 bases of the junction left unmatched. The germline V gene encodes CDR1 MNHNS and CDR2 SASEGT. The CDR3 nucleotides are TGTGCCAGCAGTGAAGGTCAGGGGGTTTGGGGCTACACCTTC. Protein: CASSEGQGVWGYTF.

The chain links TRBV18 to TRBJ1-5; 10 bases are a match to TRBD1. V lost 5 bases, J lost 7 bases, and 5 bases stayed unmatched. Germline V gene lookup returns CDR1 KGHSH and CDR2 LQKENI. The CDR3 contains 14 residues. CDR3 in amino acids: CASSFGTGEQPQHF. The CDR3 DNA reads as TGTGCCAGCTCATTCGGGACAGGGGAGCAGCCCCAGCATTTT.

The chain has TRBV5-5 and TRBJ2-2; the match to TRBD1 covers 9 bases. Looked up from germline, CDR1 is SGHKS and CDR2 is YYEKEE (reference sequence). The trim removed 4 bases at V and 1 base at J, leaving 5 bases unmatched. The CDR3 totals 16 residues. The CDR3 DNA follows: TGTGCCAGCAGCGCAGACAGGGGGATGAACACCGGGGAGCTGTTTTTT. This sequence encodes CASSADRGMNTGELFF. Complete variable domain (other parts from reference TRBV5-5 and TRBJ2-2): DAGVTQSPTHLIKTRGQQVTLRCSPISGHKSVSWYQQVLGQGPQFIFQYYEKEERGRGNFPDRFSARQFPNYSSELNVNALLLGDSALYLCASSADRGMNTGELFFGEGSRLTVL.

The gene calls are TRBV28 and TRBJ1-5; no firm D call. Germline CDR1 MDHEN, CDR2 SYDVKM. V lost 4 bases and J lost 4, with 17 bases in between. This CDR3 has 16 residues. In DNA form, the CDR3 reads TGTGCCAGCAGTTCCATACATCTTGGGCAGAATCAGCCCCAGCATTTT. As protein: CASSSIHLGQNQPQHF.

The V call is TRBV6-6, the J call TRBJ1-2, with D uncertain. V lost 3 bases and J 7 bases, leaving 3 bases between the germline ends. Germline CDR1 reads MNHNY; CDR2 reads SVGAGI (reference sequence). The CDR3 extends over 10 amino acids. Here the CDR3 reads CASSYSGYTF. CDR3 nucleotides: TGTGCCAGCAGTTATAGTGGCTACACCTTC.

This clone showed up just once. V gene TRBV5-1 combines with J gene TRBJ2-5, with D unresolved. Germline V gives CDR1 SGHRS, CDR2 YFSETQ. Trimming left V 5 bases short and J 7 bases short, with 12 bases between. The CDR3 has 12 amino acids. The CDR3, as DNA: TGCGCCAGCAGAGAACCCCCAGGGACCCAGTACTTC. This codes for CASREPPGTQYF.

The CDR3, as DNA: TGTGCCAGTCGACGGACTAGCGGGGGGGCCAGGGAGACCCAGTACTTC. Its translation is CASRRTSGGARETQYF. The rearrangement joins TRBV19 to TRBJ2-5, with 15 bases lining up with TRBD2. CDR1 LNHDA and CDR2 SQIVND come from the germline V gene (reference sequence). Trimming cost V 8 bases and J 5 bases; bases outside gene matches: 9. This CDR3 is built from 16 residues.

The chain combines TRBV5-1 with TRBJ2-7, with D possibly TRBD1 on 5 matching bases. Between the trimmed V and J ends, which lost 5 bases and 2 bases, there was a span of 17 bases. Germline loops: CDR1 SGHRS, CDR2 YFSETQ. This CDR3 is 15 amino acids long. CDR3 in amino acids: CASRFGLDTTYEQYF. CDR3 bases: TGCGCCAGCAGATTTGGATTGGACACCACCTACGAGCAGTACTTC.

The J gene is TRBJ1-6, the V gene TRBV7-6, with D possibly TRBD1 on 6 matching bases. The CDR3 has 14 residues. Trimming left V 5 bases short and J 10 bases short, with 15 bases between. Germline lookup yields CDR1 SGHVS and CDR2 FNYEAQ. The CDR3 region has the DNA TGTGCCAGCAGCCCTTTACAGGGAGAGTCACCCCTCCACTTT. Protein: CASSPLQGESPLHF.

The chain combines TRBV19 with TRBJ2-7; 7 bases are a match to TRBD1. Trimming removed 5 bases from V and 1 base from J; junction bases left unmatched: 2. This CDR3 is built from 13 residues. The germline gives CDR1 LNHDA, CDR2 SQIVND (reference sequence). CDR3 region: CASSEQGSYEQYF. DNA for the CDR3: TGTGCCAGTAGTGAACAGGGGTCCTACGAGCAGTACTTC.

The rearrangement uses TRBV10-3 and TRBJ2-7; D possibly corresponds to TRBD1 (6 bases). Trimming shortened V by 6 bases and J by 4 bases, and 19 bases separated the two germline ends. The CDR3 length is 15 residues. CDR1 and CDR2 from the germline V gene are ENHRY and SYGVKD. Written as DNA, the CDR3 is TGTGCCATCAGGCGTGAGACAGGCTTGTCTTACGAGCAGTACTTC. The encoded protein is CAIRRETGLSYEQYF.

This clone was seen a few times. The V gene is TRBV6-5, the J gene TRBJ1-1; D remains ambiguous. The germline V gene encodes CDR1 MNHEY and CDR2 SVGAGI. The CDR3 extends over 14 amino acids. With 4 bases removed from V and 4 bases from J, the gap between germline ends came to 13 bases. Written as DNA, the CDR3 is TGTGCCAGCAGTTTGAGAACAGCCGCCACTGAAGCTTTCTTT. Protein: CASSLRTAATEAFF.

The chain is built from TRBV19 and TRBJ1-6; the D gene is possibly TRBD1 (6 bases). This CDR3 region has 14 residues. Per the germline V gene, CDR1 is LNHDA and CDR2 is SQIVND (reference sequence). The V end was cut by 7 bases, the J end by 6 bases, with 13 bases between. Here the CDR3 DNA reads TGTGCCAGTAACGGGCGCAGGGGTAATTCACCCCTCCACTTT. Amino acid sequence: CASNGRRGNSPLHF.

The CDR3 DNA follows: TGCGCCAGCAGCCAAGAGGGGGGGCATAGCAATCAGCCCCAGCATTTT. Protein sequence: CASSQEGGHSNQPQHF. V gene TRBV4-1 combines with J gene TRBJ1-5, with D perhaps TRBD1 (6 bases). The CDR3 contains 16 residues. Germline CDR1 reads MGHRA; CDR2 reads YSYEKL. V dropped 0 bases and J dropped 0 bases, with 9 bases sitting between them.

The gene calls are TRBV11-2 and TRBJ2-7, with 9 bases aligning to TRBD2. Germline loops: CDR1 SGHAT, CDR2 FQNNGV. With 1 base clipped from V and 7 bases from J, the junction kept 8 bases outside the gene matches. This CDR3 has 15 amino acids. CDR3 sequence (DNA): TGTGCCAGCAGCTTAGGAGCGGGGGGTTTCGGGGAGCAGTACTTC. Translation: CASSLGAGGFGEQYF.

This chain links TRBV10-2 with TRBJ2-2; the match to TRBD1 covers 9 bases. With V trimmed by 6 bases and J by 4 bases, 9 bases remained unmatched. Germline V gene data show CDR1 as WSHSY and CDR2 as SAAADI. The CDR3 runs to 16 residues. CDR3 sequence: CASRGGGTGPTGELFF. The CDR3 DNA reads TGCGCCAGCAGGGGGGGAGGGACAGGGCCCACCGGGGAGCTGTTTTTT.

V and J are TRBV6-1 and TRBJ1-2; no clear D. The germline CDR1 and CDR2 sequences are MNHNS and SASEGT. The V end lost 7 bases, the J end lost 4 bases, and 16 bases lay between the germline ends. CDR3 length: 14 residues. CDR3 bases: TGTGCCAGCATCATGGGAGGTTTGATCTATGGCTACACCTTC. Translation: CASIMGGLIYGYTF.

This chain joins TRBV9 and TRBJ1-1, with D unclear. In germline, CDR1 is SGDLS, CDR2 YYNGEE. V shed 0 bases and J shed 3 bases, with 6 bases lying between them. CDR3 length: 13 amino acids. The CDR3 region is CASSVDEDTEAFF. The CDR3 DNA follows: TGTGCCAGCAGCGTAGATGAGGACACTGAAGCTTTCTTT.

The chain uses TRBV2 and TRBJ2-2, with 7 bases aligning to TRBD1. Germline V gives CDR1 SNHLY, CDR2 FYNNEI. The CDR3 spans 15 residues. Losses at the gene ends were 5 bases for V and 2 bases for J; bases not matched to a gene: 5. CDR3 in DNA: TGTGCCAGCAGTTATGACAGGGTCAACACCGGGGAGCTGTTTTTT. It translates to CASSYDRVNTGELFF.

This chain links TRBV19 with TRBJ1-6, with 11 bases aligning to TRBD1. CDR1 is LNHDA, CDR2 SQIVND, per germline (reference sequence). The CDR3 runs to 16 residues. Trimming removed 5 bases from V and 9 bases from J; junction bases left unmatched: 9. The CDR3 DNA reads TGTGCCAGTAGTCCCCGGGACAGGGGGAAGATTTCACCCCTCCACTTT. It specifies CASSPRDRGKISPLHF.

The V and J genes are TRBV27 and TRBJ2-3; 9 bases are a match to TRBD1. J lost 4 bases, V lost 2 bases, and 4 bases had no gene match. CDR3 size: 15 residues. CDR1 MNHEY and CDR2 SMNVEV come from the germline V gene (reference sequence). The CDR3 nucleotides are TGTGCCAGCAGTTTACGGCGACAGGGGGCAGATACGCAGTATTTT. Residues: CASSLRRQGADTQYF.

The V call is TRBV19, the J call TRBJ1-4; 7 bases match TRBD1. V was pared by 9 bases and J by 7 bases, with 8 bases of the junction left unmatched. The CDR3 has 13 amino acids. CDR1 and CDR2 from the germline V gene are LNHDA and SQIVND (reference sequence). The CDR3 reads CASRQGGGEKLFF. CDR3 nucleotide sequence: TGTGCCAGCCGACAGGGTGGAGGTGAAAAACTGTTTTTT.